The clone carrying this TCR beta chain appeared a single time. What it binds is unknown. This CDR3 spans 14 amino acids. Germline assignment: CDR1 LNHDA and CDR2 SQIVND (reference sequence). V lost 7 bases, J lost 0 bases, and 6 bases stayed unmatched. Treatment defined: roughly 18 received Ad26.COV2.S at low or high dose, single or two shots; roughly 5 received placebo; per-sample allocation not given. It was on day 63 after the first vaccine or placebo injection that samples were taken. Profiling relied on immunoSEQ multiplex PCR, and the TCRdb table lists in-frame clones only, not all of them. The data hold hundreds of thousands of clones, with 80% to 95% observed a single time. The source of the sample is a study of Ad26.COV2.S vaccination and SARS-CoV-2 variants. Study observations and caveats: Reports say spike-specific CD8+ and CD4+ T cell responses covered substantial breadth after vaccination.

The source was peripheral blood, collected in a trial of Ad26.COV2.S vaccine versus placebo. The chain is built from TRBV19 and TRBJ2-7; the match to TRBD2 covers 7 bases. This TCR was recovered from a person between 18 and 60 years old who received the Ad26.COV2.S COVID-19 vaccine or a placebo. This CDR3 is CASTASGSSYEQYF. In DNA, the CDR3 is TGTGCCAGTACTGCTAGCGGAAGCTCCTACGAGCAGTACTTC. The full variable domain, completed using reference TRBV19 and TRBJ2-7, is DGGITQSPKYLFRKEGQNVTLSCEQNLNHDAMYWYRQDPGQGLRLIYYSQIVNDFQKGDIAEGYSVSREKKESFPLTVTSAQKNPTAFYLCASTASGSSYEQYFGPGTRLTVT.